Shown below are 6 T cell receptor beta chains from a single sample sequenced in a study of early T cells in non-severe SARS-CoV-2 infection. TCRdb ran MiXCR on the 5' RACE reads and lists one entry per CDR3 protein. The table shows 65,000 to 70,000 distinct CDR3 sequences, with 9% to 15% occurring only once. The sequenced sample was whole blood. The receptor source for this set is an adult who was a healthcare worker with PCR-confirmed SARS-CoV-2 infection or an uninfected control (not recorded which).

The chain has TRBV6-1 and TRBJ1-2; 7 bases are shared with TRBD1. Germline-derived CDR1 and CDR2 are MNHNS and SASEGT. The CDR3 spans 14 residues. V lost 6 bases and J lost 4; bases outside the gene matches: 8. The CDR3 DNA is TGTGCCAGCAGCCCAACCCGGGACAGCTATGGCTACACCTTC. Encoded protein: CASSPTRDSYGYTF.

Only a few counts were recorded for this clonotype. The J gene is TRBJ2-7, the V gene TRBV30; 8 bases are a match to TRBD2. This CDR3 is 15 amino acids long. Trimming took 0 bases from V and 1 from J; bases not matched to a gene: 5. Germline values: CDR1 GTSNPN, CDR2 SVGIG (reference sequence). The CDR3 reads CAWSVGLVVSYEQYF. The DNA for the CDR3 is TGTGCCTGGAGTGTGGGACTAGTCGTTTCCTACGAGCAGTACTTC.

V and J are TRBV7-2 and TRBJ2-1; D ambiguous. This CDR3 is 13 amino acids long. The V gene lost 6 bases and the J gene lost 5 bases, with 11 bases spanning the gap. Germline V CDR1 and CDR2: SGHTA, FQGNSA. CDR3: CASRRRENNEQFF. The DNA of the CDR3 is TGTGCCAGCAGGCGGCGAGAAAACAATGAGCAGTTCTTC.

This clonotype turned up a few times. The chain links TRBV6-2 or TRBV6-3 to TRBJ2-5, with D unclear. V was trimmed by 4 bases and J by 2 bases, leaving 5 bases between them. The CDR3 is 12 amino acids. Germline values: CDR1 MNHEY, CDR2 SVGEGT. The DNA of the CDR3 is TGTGCCAGCAGTTCGCTACAAGAGACCCAGTACTTC. This gives the protein CASSSLQETQYF.

The chain combines TRBV6-1 with TRBJ2-3; 8 nucleotides match TRBD2. V trimming: 6 bases; J trimming: 5 bases; junction bases outside the gene matches: 10. Germline CDR1 MNHNS, CDR2 SASEGT. The CDR3 has 15 amino acids. CDR3 coding DNA: TGTGCCAGCAGCCCGCAGGCGGGGGGCGGAGATACGCAGTATTTT. This sequence encodes CASSPQAGGGDTQYF.

The chain recombines TRBV30 with TRBJ1-5, with 7 nucleotides matching TRBD1. The V segment lost 2 bases and the J segment 4 bases; nucleotides outside the gene matches: 2. This CDR3 has 13 residues. Germline-derived CDR1 and CDR2 are GTSNPN and SVGIG (reference sequence). CDR3: CAWSPGQNQPQHF. The CDR3 DNA reads TGTGCCTGGAGTCCGGGACAGAATCAGCCCCAGCATTTT.